The 27 T cell receptor beta chains given below trace back to one sample, sequenced in a study of vaccination and CD4 T cells after COVID-19. No cognate antigen is known for these TCRs. CD4+ T cells that had been cultured provided DNA sequenced with the Oncomine TCR Beta short-read assay. MiXCR was run by TCRdb on the PCR reads, yielding one entry per CDR3 protein. The sample consists of under 20,000 distinct CDR3 sequences, less than 65% of them appearing once. Described treatment: approximately nine-day PBMC culture with coronavirus spike peptide pools or control peptides (ViraFEST assay). Sequencing was performed on CD4+ T cells from blood, cultured in vitro. Receptors originate from a human donor who had recovered from COVID-19.

The rearrangement links TRBV7-3 to TRBJ2-1; D possibly corresponds to TRBD1 (7 bases). The V and J ends lost 2 bases and 5 bases respectively, with 13 bases between them. The CDR3 consists of 15 residues. Germline V gene data show CDR1 as SGHTA and CDR2 as FQGTGA. The DNA for the CDR3 is TGTGCCAGCAGCTTATTCCCCAGGGGGGACAATGAGCAGTTCTTC. The encoded protein is CASSLFPRGDNEQFF.

This clonotype came up a few times. The rearrangement links TRBV12-3 or TRBV12-4 to TRBJ1-1, with a tentative D call TRBD1 (5 bases). V was cut by 5 bases and J by 6 bases, with 19 bases left in between. The CDR3 is 15 residues long. The DNA of the CDR3 is TGTGCCAGCAGTACAGGCCAGGGTTGGGGCGCTGAAGCTTTCTTT. Protein sequence: CASSTGQGWGAEAFF.

The V call is TRBV4-3, the J call TRBJ2-1; 8 positions agree with TRBD2. Germline CDR1 and CDR2: LGHNA and YSLEER. The CDR3 has 18 amino acids. V lost 0 bases, J lost 0 bases, and 7 bases stayed unmatched. CDR3 nucleotides: TGCGCCAGCAGCCAAGAATATACCGGGAGGGCCTCCTACAATGAGCAGTTCTTC. Translated, it gives CASSQEYTGRASYNEQFF.

The V and J genes are TRBV6-1 and TRBJ1-5, with D hard to call. The CDR3 consists of 13 residues. In germline, CDR1 is MNHNS, CDR2 SASEGT. For the CDR3, the DNA is TGTGCTGGGCAGGTCAATAGCAATCAGCCCCAGCATTTT. Translated: CAGQVNSNQPQHF.

The CDR3 region is CASSRMESSYNEQFF. CDR3 DNA: TGTGCCAGCTCACGAATGGAGAGCTCCTACAATGAGCAGTTCTTC. The chain couples TRBV18 to TRBJ2-1, with D unclear. V shed 4 bases and J shed 0 bases, with 10 bases lying between them. This CDR3 is built from 15 residues. Per germline, CDR1 KGHSH and CDR2 LQKENI.

The chain combines TRBV7-3 with TRBJ2-5, with D unclear. V lost 2 bases and J 8 bases, leaving 12 bases between the germline ends. CDR3 length: 13 amino acids. Germline CDR1 and CDR2: SGHTA and FQGTGA. The CDR3 DNA sequence: TGTGCCAGCAGCTTACGTCCGGGCCCCACCCAGTACTTC. It yields the protein CASSLRPGPTQYF.

This clonotype was seen more than once but under ten times. The chain uses TRBV15 and TRBJ1-2; D gene uncertain. Germline V lookup: CDR1 LNHNV, CDR2 YYDKDF (reference sequence). The CDR3 is made up of 13 amino acids. The V end was cut by 3 bases, the J end by 4 bases, with 9 bases between. The CDR3 is CATSRDRGYGYTF. The DNA for the CDR3 is TGTGCCACCAGCAGGGACCGTGGCTATGGCTACACCTTC.

The chain is built from TRBV12-3 or TRBV12-4 and TRBJ1-3; no firm D call. The CDR3 extends over 14 amino acids. Trimming removed 5 bases from V and 2 bases from J, with 10 bases in between. The CDR3 DNA sequence: TGTGCCAGCAGTACTCGGACGGCTGGAAACACCATATATTTT. As protein: CASSTRTAGNTIYF.

This clonotype has a single count. V usage is TRBV2 and J usage is TRBJ1-5; 8 positions agree with TRBD1. There are 14 residues in the CDR3. Germline V gene data show CDR1 as SNHLY and CDR2 as FYNNEI. The J segment lost 4 bases and the V segment lost 6 bases, leaving 5 bases of the junction unmatched. The CDR3 DNA is TGTGCCAGCAGCCAGGGGGCCGTAAATCAGCCCCAGCATTTT. Translation gives CASSQGAVNQPQHF.

The chain couples TRBV20-1 to TRBJ1-1; TRBD1 agrees at 9 bases. There are 14 residues in the CDR3. Germline V gene sequence: CDR1 DFQATT, CDR2 SNEGSKA (reference sequence). The trim removed 3 bases at V and 1 base at J, leaving 3 bases unmatched. The CDR3 bases are TGCAGTGCTAGGGGACAGGGTCCGAACACTGAAGCTTTCTTT. This translates into CSARGQGPNTEAFF.

The gene calls are TRBV7-9 and TRBJ1-1, with TRBD1 matching 8 bases. The trim removed 1 base at V and 6 bases at J, leaving 7 bases unmatched. CDR1 is SEHNR, CDR2 FQNEAQ, per germline (reference sequence). The CDR3 is 15 amino acids. CDR3 protein: CASSLVVTGASEAFF. The CDR3 DNA reads as TGTGCCAGCAGCTTAGTCGTGACAGGGGCATCTGAAGCTTTCTTT. Drawing the rest from reference TRBV7-9 and TRBJ1-1, the complete variable domain is DTGVSQNPRHKITKRGQNVTFRCDPISEHNRLYWYRQTLGQGPEFLTYFQNEAQLEKSRLLSDRFSAERPKGSFSTLEIQRTEQGDSAMYLCASSLVVTGASEAFFGQGTRLTVV.

This chain connects TRBV27 to TRBJ1-5; tentatively, D is TRBD1 (5 bases). The CDR3 runs to 14 residues. CDR1 and CDR2 (germline): MNHEY, SMNVEV (reference sequence). The V gene lost 3 bases and the J gene lost 5 bases, with 11 bases spanning the gap. The CDR3 DNA is TGTGCCAGCAGTTTCATGGCAGGGTATCAGCCCCAGCATTTT. Residues: CASSFMAGYQPQHF.

V and J are TRBV7-9 and TRBJ1-5; TRBD1 matches 7 bases. The CDR3 extends over 12 amino acids. The germline V gene has CDR1 SEHNR and CDR2 FQNEAQ (reference sequence). Losses at the gene ends were 0 bases for V and 12 bases for J; bases not matched to a gene: 2. The CDR3 DNA follows: TGTGCCAGCAGCTTAGCGACAGGGCGCCAGCATTTT. Its translation is CASSLATGRQHF.

The chain is built from TRBV20-1 and TRBJ1-2; a possible D gene is TRBD1 (6 bases). The germline V gene has CDR1 DFQATT and CDR2 SNEGSKA (reference sequence). V gave up 3 bases and J gave up 7 bases, with 15 bases separating them. The CDR3 length is 13 residues. In nucleotides, the CDR3 is TGCAGTGCTAGGGCAACAGGGTTGGGTGGCTACACCTTC. Translated: CSARATGLGGYTF.

This sequence joins TRBV20-1 and TRBJ2-1; D unresolved. This CDR3 comprises 10 residues. V was clipped by 6 bases and J by 6 bases, with 6 bases between them. Germline V CDR1 and CDR2: DFQATT, SNEGSKA (reference sequence). The CDR3, as DNA: TGCAGTGCGCTCGGCAATGAGCAGTTCTTC. This encodes CSALGNEQFF.

The V gene is TRBV4-2, the J gene TRBJ2-5, with D uncertain. V was pared by 4 bases and J by 2 bases, with 17 bases between. This CDR3 has 16 residues. Germline V gene sequence: CDR1 LGHNA, CDR2 YNFKEQ. CDR3 nucleotide sequence: TGTGCCAGCAGCCTCCCGACAATGGTAGGGCAAGAGACCCAGTACTTC. This gives the protein CASSLPTMVGQETQYF.

CDR3 amino acids: CASRRQGGYGYTF. CDR3 DNA sequence: TGTGCCAGCAGGAGACAGGGTGGCTATGGCTACACCTTC. The rearrangement joins TRBV6-1 to TRBJ1-2, with 7 bases matching TRBD1. The trim removed 6 bases at V and 4 bases at J, leaving 5 bases unmatched. Germline-derived CDR1 and CDR2 are MNHNS and SASEGT. This CDR3 has 13 residues.

The rearrangement joins TRBV10-3 to TRBJ1-5; D ambiguous. V was clipped by 8 bases and J by 0 bases, with 8 bases between them. Germline assignment: CDR1 ENHRY and CDR2 SYGVKD. The CDR3 length is 13 residues. CDR3 region: CAIGSDSNQPQHF. Here the CDR3 DNA reads TGTGCCATCGGCTCGGATAGCAATCAGCCCCAGCATTTT.

This clonotype came up once. V usage is TRBV6-2 or TRBV6-3 and J usage is TRBJ2-4; D is unclear. The CDR3 is made up of 11 amino acids. Germline-derived CDR1 and CDR2 are MNHEY and SVGEGT. The V gene lost 4 bases and the J gene lost 8 bases, with 6 bases spanning the gap. In DNA, the CDR3 is TGTGCCAGCAGTTCTGTGCACATTCAGTACTTC. Encoded protein: CASSSVHIQYF.

The chain couples TRBV7-2 to TRBJ2-5, with TRBD2 matching over 11 bases. Per the germline V gene, CDR1 is SGHTA and CDR2 is FQGNSA. The length of the CDR3 is 19 residues. V lost 1 base to trimming and J lost 0 bases; unmatched junction nucleotides: 10. The CDR3 region is CASSLVLSASGGYQETQYF. The DNA for the CDR3 is TGTGCCAGCAGCTTAGTTCTTTCGGCTAGCGGGGGGTACCAAGAGACCCAGTACTTC.

The sample holds a few counts of this clonotype. This chain uses TRBV24-1 with TRBJ1-5; D may be TRBD1 (5 bases). There are 16 residues in the CDR3. Germline V gene data show CDR1 as KGHDR and CDR2 as SFDVKD. V lost 8 bases and J lost 0, with 16 bases in between. CDR3 sequence (DNA): TGTGCCACCAATCCCCCACAGGCCTATAGCAATCAGCCCCAGCATTTT. Translating it yields CATNPPQAYSNQPQHF.

The rearrangement uses TRBV7-2 and TRBJ2-3, with 8 nucleotides matching TRBD1. CDR1 SGHTA and CDR2 FQGNSA come from the germline V gene. The CDR3 loop spans 15 amino acids. The J segment lost 6 bases and the V segment lost 1 base, leaving 6 bases of the junction unmatched. CDR3 protein: CASSLESGGRDTQYF. The CDR3 coding sequence is TGTGCCAGCAGCTTAGAGTCAGGGGGCAGGGATACGCAGTATTTT.

The V call is TRBV4-1, the J call TRBJ1-5; TRBD1 might be the D (5 bases). V lost 3 bases and J 4 bases, leaving 13 bases between the germline ends. The V gene's germline CDR1 is MGHRA and CDR2 YSYEKL. The CDR3 contains 15 residues. CDR3 bases: TGCGCCAGCAGCCATGCTGGGACCATTAATCAGCCCCAGCATTTT. Translated: CASSHAGTINQPQHF.

CDR3 nucleotides: TGTGCCAGCAGTAACGCGTACGCCGAGCAGTACTTC. Protein sequence: CASSNAYAEQYF. The V call is TRBV6-1, the J call TRBJ2-7; D is unclear. V was trimmed by 5 bases and J by 6 bases, leaving 11 bases between them. The CDR3 sequence is 12 residues long. Germline CDR1 and CDR2: MNHNS and SASEGT.

This clonotype appeared a few times. This sequence joins TRBV20-1 and TRBJ2-1; 7 nucleotides line up with TRBD2. The CDR3 extends over 13 amino acids. CDR1 DFQATT and CDR2 SNEGSKA come from the germline V gene (reference sequence). The trim removed 7 bases at V and 2 bases at J, leaving 5 bases unmatched. The CDR3 sequence: CSGLADPYNEQFF. The CDR3 bases are TGCAGTGGGCTAGCGGACCCCTACAATGAGCAGTTCTTC.

The chain has TRBV20-1 and TRBJ1-1; D may be TRBD1 (6 bases). This CDR3 comprises 14 residues. CDR1 is DFQATT, CDR2 SNEGSKA, per germline (reference sequence). Trimming pared 6 bases from V and 11 bases from J, leaving 25 bases between. CDR3 amino acids: CSALRGRLAFHAFF. The CDR3 coding sequence is TGCAGTGCCCTCAGGGGACGGCTTGCCTTCCATGCTTTCTTT.

V and J are TRBV15 and TRBJ1-5; D gene ambiguous. V lost 1 base and J lost 2, with 15 bases in between. This CDR3 spans 17 amino acids. Germline V gives CDR1 LNHNV, CDR2 YYDKDF (reference sequence). The DNA of the CDR3 is TGTGCCACCAGCAGAGGGTTTAAGGGTACGGGCAATCAGCCCCAGCATTTT. It translates to CATSRGFKGTGNQPQHF.